This T cell receptor (beta chain) stems from a study of cytomegalovirus exposure and HLA in healthy donors. General study results and limits: HLA-A and HLA-B allele assignments for most subjects were reportedly predicted accurately using TCR beta sequences.

This clone was detected only once. The antigen is undetermined. PCR amplification relied on 60 Vbeta primers (plus 13 Jbeta primers). TCRdb's copy holds only in-frame clones and misses some; the assay was immunoSEQ multiplex PCR. Among about 170,000 clones listed, 65% to 85% were seen once. Between the trimmed V and J ends, which lost 1 base and 3 bases, there was a span of 13 bases. The CDR3 loop spans 16 amino acids. Germline V lookup: CDR1 LGHNA, CDR2 YSLEER. The sequenced sample consisted of PBMCs. The chain uses TRBV4-3 and TRBJ2-1, with a possible D match to TRBD2 (6 bases). The TCR sequence derives from a woman between 50 and 59 years old in good health and CMV-seropositive. CDR3 nucleotide sequence: TGCGCCAGCAGCCAAGGGGGCGGGGTGGGCTACAATGAGCAGTTCTTC. It yields the protein CASSQGGGVGYNEQFF.